The 29 T cell receptor beta chains reported below all come from one sample, sequenced in a study of T cells expressing NK-cell markers (dated by TCRdb to 2019 to 2021). The protocol used for the library was 5' RACE. This sample was sequenced with an Illumina HiSeq 2000. TCRdb reprocessed the sequencing reads and holds a single record per CDR3 protein sequence, with no DNA. The sample's clone listing holds 500,000 or so distinct CDR3 sequences. Together, the top ten hold approximately 3.6% of the sample. Sequenced material: blood T cells: a sorted CD56 or NKG2C T cell subset, CD4+ or CD8+ T cells, or bulk PBMC T cells (not recorded which). These receptor sequences come from a young man in good health. Donor details come from another sample of the same person, matched by shared clones.

The chain recombines TRBV20-1 with TRBJ2-2. The length of the CDR3 is 12 residues. Germline CDR1 is DFQATT and CDR2 is SNEGSKA (reference sequence). The CDR3 spells CSARSLTGELFF.

This sequence joins TRBV27 and TRBJ2-1; TCRdb designates TRBD1, a call that cannot be tested without DNA. The CDR3 loop spans 13 amino acids. Germline assignment: CDR1 MNHEY and CDR2 SMNVEV (reference sequence). The CDR3 loop is CASSPRTANEQFF.

The chain joins TRBV29-1 to TRBJ2-5; without DNA, the TCRdb call of TRBD2 cannot be checked. The germline CDR1 and CDR2 sequences are SQVTM and ANQGSEA. The CDR3 covers 12 residues. CDR3 amino acids: CSVDYAGVGNYF.

This chain links TRBV6-4 with TRBJ1-5; the TCRdb call, TRBD1, lacks DNA for checking. The V gene's germline CDR1 is MRHNA and CDR2 SNTAGT. The CDR3 is 14 residues long. This chain's CDR3 is CASNHRDSNQPQHF.

This chain's CDR3 is CASSRIRQGPRAEQYF. V gene TRBV6-1 combines with J gene TRBJ2-7; the D call of TRBD1 rests on TCRdb alone, since no DNA is present to check it. The CDR3 totals 16 residues. Germline-derived CDR1 and CDR2 are MNHNS and SASEGT.

This rearrangement joins TRBV4-3 to TRBJ2-7. The CDR3 totals 14 residues. Germline loops: CDR1 LGHNA, CDR2 YSLEER. The CDR3 sequence: CASSQVLQPYEQYF.

J is TRBJ2-1 and V is TRBV6-1. Germline CDR1 reads MNHNS; CDR2 reads SASEGT. The CDR3 totals 16 residues. The CDR3 protein is CASSPSLASSYNEQFF.

V usage is TRBV27 and J usage is TRBJ2-1; TCRdb returns TRBD1, unconfirmable since there is no DNA. Germline V gene data show CDR1 as MNHEY and CDR2 as SMNVEV (reference sequence). This CDR3 has 18 residues. The chain's CDR3 is CASSLFGDTQGPYNEQFF.

The rearrangement joins TRBV7-9 to TRBJ2-2; TCRdb's D gene call, TRBD2, goes unchecked for lack of DNA. Per germline, CDR1 SEHNR and CDR2 FQNEAQ (reference sequence). The CDR3 is 15 amino acids. The CDR3 protein is CASSFLAGITGELFF. Variable domain in full (rest from reference TRBV7-9 and TRBJ2-2): DTGVSQNPRHKITKRGQNVTFRCDPISEHNRLYWYRQTLGQGPEFLTYFQNEAQLEKSRLLSDRFSAERPKGSFSTLEIQRTEQGDSAMYLCASSFLAGITGELFFGEGSRLTVL.

The V gene is TRBV7-2, the J gene TRBJ2-1. CDR1 is SGHTA and CDR2 is FQGNSA in the germline V gene. The CDR3 runs 13 residues. The CDR3 is CASSSAGPNEQFF.

This chain uses TRBV20-1 with TRBJ2-5; with no DNA, the TCRdb D assignment of TRBD2 cannot be verified. CDR1 is DFQATT and CDR2 is SNEGSKA in the germline V gene (reference sequence). The CDR3 length is 17 residues. CDR3 amino acids: CSARDSWSAGGLGTQYF.

The chain employs TRBV12-3 or TRBV12-4 and TRBJ2-1. The length of the CDR3 is 16 residues. This chain's CDR3 is CASSFVRRTIYNEQFF.

The rearrangement joins TRBV29-1 to TRBJ2-1; the TCRdb call, TRBD1, lacks DNA for checking. The CDR3 spans 16 residues. The germline V gene encodes CDR1 SQVTM and CDR2 ANQGSEA. This CDR3 is CSVVSQGGRSRNEQFF.

J is TRBJ2-1 and V is TRBV6-5; TCRdb calls TRBD2, which cannot be checked without DNA. Germline values: CDR1 MNHEY, CDR2 SVGAGI. There are 16 residues in the CDR3. CDR3 in amino acids: CASSSERSGSYNEQFF.

This rearrangement joins TRBV12-3 or TRBV12-4 to TRBJ2-1. CDR3 length: 14 residues. The CDR3 here is CATDTGASYNEQFF.

The chain couples TRBV21-1 to TRBJ2-7; TCRdb picks TRBD1, but there is no DNA to check that call. TRBV21-1 is a known pseudogene. This CDR3 spans 15 amino acids. CDR3 region: CASSPRAGTSYEQYF.

The chain is built from TRBV12-3 or TRBV12-4 and TRBJ1-3. The CDR3 is 13 residues long. The chain's CDR3 is CASAEGEENTIYF.

This rearrangement joins TRBV11-2 to TRBJ2-3; TCRdb reports TRBD1, a call that lacks DNA to check it against. CDR1 and CDR2 (germline): SGHAT, FQNNGV. This CDR3 has 18 residues. The CDR3: CASRKIKAPGTNTDTQYF.

The V and J genes are TRBV29-1 and TRBJ2-3; as DNA is missing, the TRBD1 call by TCRdb cannot be tested. Looked up from germline, CDR1 is SQVTM and CDR2 is ANQGSEA. This CDR3 contains 14 residues. The CDR3 region is CSVVPGTRTDTQYF.

The CDR3 sequence: CASKRTSGKPGGAGELFF. The chain joins TRBV27 to TRBJ2-2; TCRdb's D call, TRBD2, is unchecked because there is no DNA. The CDR3 loop spans 18 amino acids. Germline V gives CDR1 MNHEY, CDR2 SMNVEV (reference sequence).

The rearrangement links TRBV7-8 to TRBJ2-7; TCRdb names TRBD1, which stays unverified in the absence of DNA. The CDR3 has 14 amino acids. Germline assignment: CDR1 SGHVS and CDR2 FQNEAQ. The CDR3 sequence: CASSPRDSTYEQYF.

The rearrangement joins TRBV11-2 to TRBJ1-1. The CDR3 runs to 14 residues. Per the germline V gene, CDR1 is SGHAT and CDR2 is FQNNGV. Here the CDR3 reads CASSLLSGTTEAFF. Full variable domain (remainder filled in from reference TRBV11-2 and TRBJ1-1): EAGVAQSPRYKIIEKRQSVAFWCNPISGHATLYWYQQILGQGPKLLIQFQNNGVVDDSQLPKDRFSAERLKGVDSTLKIQPAKLEDSAVYLCASSLLSGTTEAFFGQGTRLTVV.

CDR3 sequence: CASSLSGKGPETQYF. The chain carries TRBV27 and TRBJ2-5; TCRdb outputs TRBD1, but without DNA this stays unchecked. CDR1 MNHEY and CDR2 SMNVEV come from the germline V gene (reference sequence). The CDR3 is made up of 15 amino acids.

The J gene is TRBJ1-5, the V gene TRBV28. Germline assignment: CDR1 MDHEN and CDR2 SYDVKM. This CDR3 is built from 16 residues. CDR3 in amino acids: CASSLQSGAHNQPQHF.

The chain employs TRBV29-1 and TRBJ1-5; no DNA is available, so the TRBD1 call from TCRdb remains unchecked. Germline CDR1 and CDR2: SQVTM and ANQGSEA. CDR3 length: 13 amino acids. CDR3 residues: CSVKTGEGQPQHF.

The chain joins TRBV7-9 to TRBJ2-1; the TRBD2 assignment by TCRdb is unverifiable without DNA. This CDR3 has 15 amino acids. Germline-derived CDR1 and CDR2 are SEHNR and FQNEAQ (reference sequence). This CDR3 reads CASSSVAGDFNEQFF.

The chain recombines TRBV5-1 with TRBJ2-2; there is no DNA to check the TCRdb D call of TRBD1. Germline V CDR1 and CDR2: SGHRS, YFSETQ. CDR3 length: 16 residues. Here the CDR3 reads CASSWTGQGSTGELFF. The variable domain in full, with the rest retrieved from reference TRBV5-1 and TRBJ2-2, is KAGVTQTPRYLIKTRGQQVTLSCSPISGHRSVSWYQQTPGQGLQFLFEYFSETQRNKGNFPGRFSGRQFSNSRSEMNVSTLELGDSALYLCASSWTGQGSTGELFFGEGSRLTVL.

The J gene is TRBJ2-1, the V gene TRBV30; TCRdb gives TRBD1 as the D gene, but with no DNA this cannot be confirmed. Germline values: CDR1 GTSNPN, CDR2 SVGIG (reference sequence). This CDR3 has 14 amino acids. This CDR3 is CAWSPQGALNEQFF.

The V and J genes are TRBV3-1 and TRBJ2-1; no DNA is available, so the TRBD1 call from TCRdb remains unchecked. The CDR3 has 16 amino acids. Germline V lookup: CDR1 LGHDT, CDR2 YNNKEL (reference sequence). Here the CDR3 reads CASSPGPTGAYNEQFF.